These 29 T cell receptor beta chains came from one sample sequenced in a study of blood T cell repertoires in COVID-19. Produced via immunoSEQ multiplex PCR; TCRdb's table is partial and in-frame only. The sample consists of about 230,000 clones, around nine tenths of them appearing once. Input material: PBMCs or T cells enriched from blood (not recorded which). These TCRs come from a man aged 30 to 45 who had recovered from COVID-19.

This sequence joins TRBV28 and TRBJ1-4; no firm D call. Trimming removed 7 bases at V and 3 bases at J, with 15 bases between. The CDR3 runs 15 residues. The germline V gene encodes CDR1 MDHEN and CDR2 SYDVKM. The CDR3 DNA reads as TGTGCCAGCAAATCGCTAGAGTGGGCTAATGAAAAACTGTTTTTT. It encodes CASKSLEWANEKLFF.

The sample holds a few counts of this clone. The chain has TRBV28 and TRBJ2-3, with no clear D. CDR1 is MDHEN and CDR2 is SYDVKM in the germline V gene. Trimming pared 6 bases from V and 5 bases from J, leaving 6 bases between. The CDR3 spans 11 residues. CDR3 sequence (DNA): TGTGCCAGCAGAGAGCTAGATACGCAGTATTTT. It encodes CASRELDTQYF. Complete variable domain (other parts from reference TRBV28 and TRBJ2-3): DVKVTQSSRYLVKRTGEKVFLECVQDMDHENMFWYRQDPGLGLRLIYFSYDVKMKEKGDIPEGYSVSREKKERFSLILESASTNQTSMYLCASRELDTQYFGPGTRLTVL.

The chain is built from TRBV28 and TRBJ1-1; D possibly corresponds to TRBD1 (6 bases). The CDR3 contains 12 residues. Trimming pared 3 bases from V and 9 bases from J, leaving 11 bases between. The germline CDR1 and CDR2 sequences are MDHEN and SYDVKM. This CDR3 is CASSFAGAQAFF. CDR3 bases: TGTGCCAGCAGTTTCGCAGGGGCGCAAGCTTTCTTT.

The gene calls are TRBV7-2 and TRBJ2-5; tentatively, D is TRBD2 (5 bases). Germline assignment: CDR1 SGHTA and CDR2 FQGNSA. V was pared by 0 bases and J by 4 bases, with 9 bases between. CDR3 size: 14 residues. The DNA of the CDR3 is TGTGCCAGCAGCTTAGCGGGAGCTGGAGAGACCCAGTACTTC. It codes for CASSLAGAGETQYF.

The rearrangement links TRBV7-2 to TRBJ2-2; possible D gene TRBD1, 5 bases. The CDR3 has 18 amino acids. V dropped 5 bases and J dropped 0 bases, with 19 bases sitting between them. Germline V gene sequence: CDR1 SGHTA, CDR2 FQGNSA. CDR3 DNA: TGTGCCAGCAGCCCTCGGGTCGTTACAGGATCGAACACCGGGGAGCTGTTTTTT. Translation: CASSPRVVTGSNTGELFF. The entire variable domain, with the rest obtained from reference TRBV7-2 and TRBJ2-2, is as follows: GAGVSQSPSNKVTEKGKDVELRCDPISGHTALYWYRQSLGQGLEFLIYFQGNSAPDKSGLPSDRFSAERTGGSVSTLTIQRTQQEDSAVYLCASSPRVVTGSNTGELFFGEGSRLTVL.

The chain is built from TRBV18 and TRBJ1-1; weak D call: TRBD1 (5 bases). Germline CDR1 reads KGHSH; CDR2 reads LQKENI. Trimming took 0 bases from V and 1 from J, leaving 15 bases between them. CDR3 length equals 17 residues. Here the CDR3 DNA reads TGTGCCAGCTCACCACCCCGGGGGGGGGTAGGGAACACTGAAGCTTTCTTT. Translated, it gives CASSPPRGGVGNTEAFF.

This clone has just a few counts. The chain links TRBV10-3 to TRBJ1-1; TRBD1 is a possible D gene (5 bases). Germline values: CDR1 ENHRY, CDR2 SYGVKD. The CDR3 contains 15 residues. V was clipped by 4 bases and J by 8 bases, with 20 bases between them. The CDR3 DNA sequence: TGTGCCATCAGTGCGATGGCAGGCTGGGAGGGGGAAGCTTTCTTT. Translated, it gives CAISAMAGWEGEAFF.

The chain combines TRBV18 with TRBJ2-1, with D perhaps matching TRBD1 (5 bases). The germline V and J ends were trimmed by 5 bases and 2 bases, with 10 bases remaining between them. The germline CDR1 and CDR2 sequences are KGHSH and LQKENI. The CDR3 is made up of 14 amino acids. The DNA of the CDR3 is TGTGCCAGCTCAAGCACAGGAACCTACAATGAGCAGTTCTTC. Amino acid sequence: CASSSTGTYNEQFF.

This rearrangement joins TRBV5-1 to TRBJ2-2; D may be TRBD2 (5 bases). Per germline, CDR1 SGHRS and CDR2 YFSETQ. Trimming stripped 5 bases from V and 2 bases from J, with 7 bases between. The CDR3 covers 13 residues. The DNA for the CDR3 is TGCGCCAGCAGGAGCGGTAACACCGGGGAGCTGTTTTTT. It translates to CASRSGNTGELFF.

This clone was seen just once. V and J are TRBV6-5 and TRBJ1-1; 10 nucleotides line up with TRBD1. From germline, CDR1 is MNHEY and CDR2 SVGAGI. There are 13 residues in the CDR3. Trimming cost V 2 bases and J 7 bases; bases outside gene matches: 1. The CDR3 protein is CASSYGTGVEAFF. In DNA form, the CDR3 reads TGTGCCAGCAGTTACGGGACAGGGGTTGAAGCTTTCTTT.

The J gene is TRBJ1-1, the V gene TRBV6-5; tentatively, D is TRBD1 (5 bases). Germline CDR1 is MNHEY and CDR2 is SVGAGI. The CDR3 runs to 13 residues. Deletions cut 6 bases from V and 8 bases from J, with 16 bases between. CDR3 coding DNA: TGTGCCAGCAGCTTCCAACGCTCAGGGGAAGCTTTCTTT. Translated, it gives CASSFQRSGEAFF.

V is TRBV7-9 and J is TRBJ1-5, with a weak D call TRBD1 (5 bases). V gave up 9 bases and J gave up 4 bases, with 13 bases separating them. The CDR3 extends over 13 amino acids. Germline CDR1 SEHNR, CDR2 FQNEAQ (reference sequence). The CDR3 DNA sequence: TGTGCCAGTTCAACAGGTTGGAATCAGCCCCAGCATTTT. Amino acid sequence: CASSTGWNQPQHF.

CDR3 in DNA: TGTGCCAGCAGCTTGGTTAGCGGGAGTGGGTCCGGGGAGCTGTTTTTT. It codes for CASSLVSGSGSGELFF. This chain links TRBV7-9 with TRBJ2-2; 9 bases align to TRBD2. V shed 3 bases, J shed 6 bases, and the junction held 8 bases outside the gene matches. The germline V gene has CDR1 SEHNR and CDR2 FQNEAQ (reference sequence). The length of the CDR3 is 16 residues.

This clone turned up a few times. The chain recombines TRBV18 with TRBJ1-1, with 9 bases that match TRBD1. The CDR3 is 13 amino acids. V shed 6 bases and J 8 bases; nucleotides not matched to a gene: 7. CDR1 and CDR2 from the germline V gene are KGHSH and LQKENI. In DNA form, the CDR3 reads TGTGCCAGCTCGGACCGGGACAGGGAAGAAGCTTTCTTT. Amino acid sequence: CASSDRDREEAFF.

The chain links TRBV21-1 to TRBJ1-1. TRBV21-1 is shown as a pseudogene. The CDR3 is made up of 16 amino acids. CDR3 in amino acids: CASSKTPPRVKAPAFF. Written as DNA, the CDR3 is TGTGCCAGCAGCAAAACCCCTCCGAGGGTTAAGGCCCCAGCTTTCTTT.

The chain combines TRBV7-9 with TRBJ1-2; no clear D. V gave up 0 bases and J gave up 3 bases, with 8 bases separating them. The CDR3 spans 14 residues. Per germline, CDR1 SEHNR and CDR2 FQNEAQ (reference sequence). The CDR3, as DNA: TGTGCCAGCAGCTTAGCAGAGGAGTACTATGGCTACACCTTC. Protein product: CASSLAEEYYGYTF.

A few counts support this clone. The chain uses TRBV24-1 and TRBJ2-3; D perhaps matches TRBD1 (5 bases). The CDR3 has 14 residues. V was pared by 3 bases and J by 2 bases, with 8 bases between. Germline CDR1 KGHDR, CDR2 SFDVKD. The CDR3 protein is CATSDDSHTDTQYF. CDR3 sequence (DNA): TGTGCCACCAGTGATGACAGCCACACAGATACGCAGTATTTT.

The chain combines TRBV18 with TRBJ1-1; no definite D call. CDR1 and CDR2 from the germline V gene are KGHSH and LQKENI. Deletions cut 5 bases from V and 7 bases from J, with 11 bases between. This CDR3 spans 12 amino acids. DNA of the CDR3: TGTGCCAGCTCATCGGGAAGATTTGAAGCTTTCTTT. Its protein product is CASSSGRFEAFF.

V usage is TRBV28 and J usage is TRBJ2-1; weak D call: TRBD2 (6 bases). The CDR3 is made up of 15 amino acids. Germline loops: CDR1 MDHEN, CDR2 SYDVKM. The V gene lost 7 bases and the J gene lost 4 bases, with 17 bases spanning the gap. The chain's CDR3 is CASNNGAGGYNEQFF. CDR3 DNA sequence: TGTGCCAGCAACAACGGGGCTGGAGGGTACAATGAGCAGTTCTTC.

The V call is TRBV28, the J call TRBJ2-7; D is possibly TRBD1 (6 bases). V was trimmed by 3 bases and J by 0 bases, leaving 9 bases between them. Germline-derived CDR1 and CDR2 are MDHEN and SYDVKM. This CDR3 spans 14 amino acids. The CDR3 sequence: CASSLTGNSYEQYF. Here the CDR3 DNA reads TGTGCCAGCAGTTTGACAGGAAACTCCTACGAGCAGTACTTC.

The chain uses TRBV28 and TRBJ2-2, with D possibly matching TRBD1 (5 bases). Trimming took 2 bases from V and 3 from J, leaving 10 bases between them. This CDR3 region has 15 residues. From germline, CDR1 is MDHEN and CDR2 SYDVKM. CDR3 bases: TGTGCCAGCAGTTTACAGGGAAGATACACCGGGGAGCTGTTTTTT. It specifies CASSLQGRYTGELFF.

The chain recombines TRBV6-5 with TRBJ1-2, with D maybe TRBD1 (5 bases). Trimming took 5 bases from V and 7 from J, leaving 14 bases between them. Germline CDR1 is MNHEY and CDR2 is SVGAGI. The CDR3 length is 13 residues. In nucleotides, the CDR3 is TGTGCCAGCAGTCCGGACATTCTTCGTGGCTACACCTTC. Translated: CASSPDILRGYTF.

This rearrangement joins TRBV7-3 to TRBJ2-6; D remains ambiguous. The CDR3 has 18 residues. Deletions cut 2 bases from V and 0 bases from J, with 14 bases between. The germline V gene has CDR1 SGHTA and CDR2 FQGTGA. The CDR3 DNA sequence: TGTGCCAGCAGCTTATTTGCAGGATTCTACTCTGGGGCCAACGTCCTGACTTTC. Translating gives CASSLFAGFYSGANVLTF.

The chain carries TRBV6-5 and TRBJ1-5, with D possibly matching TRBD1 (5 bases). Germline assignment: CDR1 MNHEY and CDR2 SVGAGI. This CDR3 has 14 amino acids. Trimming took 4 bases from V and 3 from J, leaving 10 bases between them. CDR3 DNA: TGTGCCAGCAGTTCCGACAGAAACAATCAGCCCCAGCATTTT. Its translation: CASSSDRNNQPQHF.

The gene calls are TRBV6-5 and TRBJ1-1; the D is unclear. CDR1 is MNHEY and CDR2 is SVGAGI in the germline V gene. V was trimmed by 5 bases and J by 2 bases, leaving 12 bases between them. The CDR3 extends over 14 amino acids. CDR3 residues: CASSRGPGNTEAFF. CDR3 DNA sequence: TGTGCCAGCAGTCGAGGACCGGGAAACACTGAAGCTTTCTTT.

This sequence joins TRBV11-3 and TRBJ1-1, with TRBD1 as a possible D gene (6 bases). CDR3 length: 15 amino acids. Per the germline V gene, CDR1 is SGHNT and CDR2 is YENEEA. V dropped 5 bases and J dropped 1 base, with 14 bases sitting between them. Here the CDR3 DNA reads TGTGCCAGCAGCCAAGGGGACACCTCGAACACTGAAGCTTTCTTT. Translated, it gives CASSQGDTSNTEAFF.

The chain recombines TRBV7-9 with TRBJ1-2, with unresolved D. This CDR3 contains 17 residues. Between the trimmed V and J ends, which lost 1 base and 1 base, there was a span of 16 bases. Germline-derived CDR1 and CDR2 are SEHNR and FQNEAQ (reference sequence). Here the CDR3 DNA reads TGTGCCAGCAGCTTAGTTGCGGCGCAGCGGCTTAACTATGGCTACACCTTC. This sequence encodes CASSLVAAQRLNYGYTF.

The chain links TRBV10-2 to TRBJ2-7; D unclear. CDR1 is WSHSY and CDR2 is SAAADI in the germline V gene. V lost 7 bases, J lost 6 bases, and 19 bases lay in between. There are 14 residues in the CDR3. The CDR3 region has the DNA TGCGCCAGCAACAAAGACTTGACTCTTCGCGAGCAGTACTTC. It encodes CASNKDLTLREQYF.

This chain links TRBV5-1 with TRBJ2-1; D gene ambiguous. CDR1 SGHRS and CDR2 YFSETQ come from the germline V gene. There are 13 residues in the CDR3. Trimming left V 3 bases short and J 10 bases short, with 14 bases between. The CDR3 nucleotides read TGCGCCAGCAGCTGGGCCCTGACACTCGAGCAGTTCTTC. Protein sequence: CASSWALTLEQFF.